These T cell receptor beta chains were read from a single sample in a study of regulatory T cells in long-lasting Graves disease. One entry per CDR3 protein, called by TCRdb with MiXCR from the multiplex PCR reads. The profile shows roughly 560,000 distinct CDR3 sequences, around 15% of them singletons. Separately, the same data were catalogued under a study of T cells in Graves' hyperthyroidism and ophthalmopathy.

The specimen was peripheral blood mononuclear cells (PBMCs), collected at new diagnosis, from a patient treated with antithyroid drugs. All receptors derive from a woman in her forties or fifties with Graves disease. Each CDR3 is given with its conserved first and last residue. The D gene is left open where the match is weak. Part of the rows lack a size; the others show once, few, many or a class for expanded clones.

NA | TRBJ2-7 | TRBD1 | TRBV6-1 | TGTGCCAGCAGGCCAGGGGGCATTGTCTACGAGCAGTACTTC | CASRPGGIVYEQYF
NA | TRBJ2-7 | TRBD2 | TRBV4-1 | TGCGCCAGCAGCCCAAGTGGTAGCGGGGGGTCCGAGCAGTACTTC | CASSPSGSGGSEQYF
many | TRBJ1-1 | TRBD1 | TRBV12-3/TRBV12-4 | TGTGCCAGCAGTTTATACCCTCACAGGGGGAGGGATGAAGCTTTCTTT | CASSLYPHRGRDEAFF
many | TRBJ1-1 | TRBD1 | TRBV6-1 | TGTGCCAGCAGTGAGACAGGGTTGACCACTGAAGCTTTCTTT | CASSETGLTTEAFF
many | TRBJ1-1 | TRBD1 | TRBV6-2/TRBV6-3 | TGTGCCAGCAGCTCGGACAGGGGGCGAGAGGGCACTGAAGCTTTCTTT | CASSSDRGREGTEAFF
few | TRBJ1-4 | NA | TRBV5-5 | TGTGCCAGCAGCCACCAGACGGGTGAGGGTGAAAAACTGTTTTTT | CASSHQTGEGEKLFF
many | TRBJ2-3 | NA | TRBV20-1 | TGCAGTGCGGGGCGGATTAGCACAGATACGCAGTATTTT | CSAGRISTDTQYF
few | TRBJ1-2 | NA | TRBV12-3/TRBV12-4 | TGTGCCAGCAGTTTATCTGGTCCGCTCGGGGAGGGCGATGGCTACACCTTC | CASSLSGPLGEGDGYTF
many | TRBJ1-6 | NA | TRBV6-4 | TGTGCCAGCAGTGTACAGGGAGACTCACCCCTCCACTTT | CASSVQGDSPLHF
NA | TRBJ2-3 | NA | TRBV12-3/TRBV12-4 | TGTGCCAGCAGTTTCCGCTACAAGGGGGATACGCAGTATTTT | CASSFRYKGDTQYF
many | TRBJ2-5 | NA | TRBV11-2 | TGTGCCAGCAGCCCAGAAGTTGGGCGGGAGACCCAGTACTTC | CASSPEVGRETQYF
few | TRBJ2-1 | TRBD1 | TRBV29-1 | TGCAGCGTGGAGGGACAGGGCCGCAATGAGCAGTTCTTC | CSVEGQGRNEQFF
many | TRBJ2-5 | TRBD2 | TRBV9 | TGTGCCAGCAGCGTATCTAGCGGGGGGGCCTTAGAGACCCAGTACTTC | CASSVSSGGALETQYF
many | TRBJ1-1 | NA | TRBV27 | TGTGCCAGCAGTTTGGGGGGGTCGAACACTGAAGCTTTCTTT | CASSLGGSNTEAFF